This T cell receptor (beta chain) was recorded in a study of T cell responses to AZD1222 COVID-19 vaccine. Notes on the study in general: Variant regions that are unmutated are reportedly the target of nearly half of spike-specific TCRs. Samples come after the peak T cell response, not at day 14.

On this clone: Antigen unknown.

Method: immunoSEQ multiplex PCR; TCRdb's copy keeps in-frame clones and lacks some. Among 95,000 to 130,000 clones, approximately 84% were seen once, and the ten largest hold around 7.5%. The CDR3 covers 13 residues. Trimming removed 5 bases at V and 0 bases at J, with 7 bases between. The germline V gene has CDR1 LNHDA and CDR2 SQIVND (reference sequence). J is TRBJ1-1 and V is TRBV19; no clear D gene. This TCR was recovered from an adult in good health. The sample in question was peripheral blood, obtained on day 0 of AZD1222 vaccination. The CDR3 DNA is TGTGCCAGTAGTCGAATGATGAACACTGAAGCTTTCTTT. This codes for CASSRMMNTEAFF.